Below, 17 T cell receptor beta chains from the same sample are listed, as sequenced in a study of blood T cell repertoires in COVID-19 (dated by TCRdb to the early 2020s). The library was prepared using the immunoSEQ multiplex PCR assay. Sourced from immuneACCESS, this table was stored by TCRdb with only in-frame sequences that have V and J called. A share of the clones is absent; for the studies checked, an unresolved V gene accounts for under half, and the remainder has no known explanation. In this sample the table shows 130,000 to 150,000 clones, 80% of which occur a single time. The ten largest clones capture approximately 3.5% of the sample. The sample was peripheral blood. These receptors all stem from an older man who had recovered from COVID-19.

V and J are TRBV30 and TRBJ2-7; 13 nucleotides match TRBD2. The CDR3 contains 14 residues. V dropped 5 bases and J dropped 5; count of bases not matched to a gene: 6. Germline CDR1 reads GTSNPN; CDR2 reads SVGIG (reference sequence). This CDR3 is CAWSTSGRGDEQYF. The DNA of the CDR3 is TGTGCCTGGTCAACTAGCGGGAGGGGGGACGAGCAGTACTTC.

The rearrangement links TRBV27 to TRBJ2-7; TRBD2 agrees at 9 bases. The germline V gene has CDR1 MNHEY and CDR2 SMNVEV (reference sequence). Trimming at V came to 0 bases and at J to 2 bases, leaving 2 bases not matched to a gene. The CDR3 has 15 residues. CDR3: CASSLSVAGAYEQYF. As DNA, the CDR3 is TGTGCCAGCAGTTTATCGGTAGCGGGGGCCTACGAGCAGTACTTC.

The chain couples TRBV15 to TRBJ2-1; the match to TRBD1 covers 9 bases. There are 15 residues in the CDR3. Germline loops: CDR1 LNHNV, CDR2 YYDKDF (reference sequence). V shed 0 bases, J shed 7 bases, and the junction held 4 bases outside the gene matches. CDR3 amino acids: CATSRDVGQGNEQFF. DNA for the CDR3: TGTGCCACCAGCAGAGATGTGGGACAGGGAAATGAGCAGTTCTTC.

The chain has TRBV12-5 and TRBJ2-2; 7 bases match TRBD1. This CDR3 has 16 amino acids. CDR1 is LGHNT, CDR2 FRNRAP, per germline. The V and J ends lost 6 bases and 0 bases, in that order; junction bases with no gene match: 7. The CDR3 region is CASGRTGTANTGELFF. The CDR3 DNA follows: TGTGCTAGTGGCCGCACCGGGACAGCGAACACCGGGGAGCTGTTTTTT.

The chain has TRBV25-1 and TRBJ2-1, with a weak D call TRBD1 (6 bases). This CDR3 comprises 13 residues. V was trimmed by 9 bases and J by 3 bases, leaving 12 bases between them. CDR1 MGHDK and CDR2 SYGVNS come from the germline V gene. In DNA form, the CDR3 reads TGTGCCAGTACAGGGCCGATCTACAATGAGCAGTTCTTC. Translating gives CASTGPIYNEQFF. Full variable domain (rest looked up from reference TRBV25-1 and TRBJ2-1): EADIYQTPRYLVIGTGKKITLECSQTMGHDKMYWYQQDPGMELHLIHYSYGVNSTEKGDLSSESTVSRIRTEHFPLTLESARPSHTSQYLCASTGPIYNEQFFGPGTRLTVL.

V and J are TRBV19 and TRBJ2-7; a possible D gene is TRBD1 (6 bases). This CDR3 is 14 amino acids long. Trimming removed 7 bases from V and 2 bases from J, with 15 bases in between. Germline lookup yields CDR1 LNHDA and CDR2 SQIVND (reference sequence). The CDR3 DNA reads TGTGCCAGTACCCCGGAGAGGGGGACCTACGAGCAGTACTTC. This gives the protein CASTPERGTYEQYF.

The chain couples TRBV3-1 (or the pseudogene TRBV3-2) to TRBJ1-3; D is possibly TRBD1 (6 bases). Germline-derived CDR1 and CDR2 are LGHDT and YNNKEL (reference sequence). The CDR3 extends over 18 amino acids. Trimming removed 4 bases from V and 0 bases from J, with 19 bases in between. CDR3: CASSRRQDLKSSGNTIYF. The DNA for the CDR3 is TGTGCCAGCAGCCGACGACAGGATTTAAAGAGCTCTGGAAACACCATATATTTT.

The rearrangement joins TRBV3-1 (or the pseudogene TRBV3-2) to TRBJ1-2; 10 bases are a match to TRBD1. Germline CDR1 and CDR2: LGHDT and YNNKEL (reference sequence). The J segment lost 6 bases and the V segment lost 1 base, leaving 2 bases of the junction unmatched. CDR3 length: 14 residues. The CDR3 nucleotides are TGTGCCAGCAGCCAAGGGGACAGGGGAGATGGCTACACCTTC. The encoded protein is CASSQGDRGDGYTF.

V usage is TRBV5-1 and J usage is TRBJ1-5; D is undetermined. Germline values: CDR1 SGHRS, CDR2 YFSETQ. CDR3 length equals 14 residues. The V and J ends lost 3 bases and 2 bases respectively, with 9 bases between them. The CDR3 DNA is TGCGCCAGCAGCTCGGAGGGCGGCAATCAGCCCCAGCATTTT. Encoded protein: CASSSEGGNQPQHF. The whole variable domain, remainder taken from reference TRBV5-1 and TRBJ1-5, is KAGVTQTPRYLIKTRGQQVTLSCSPISGHRSVSWYQQTPGQGLQFLFEYFSETQRNKGNFPGRFSGRQFSNSRSEMNVSTLELGDSALYLCASSSEGGNQPQHFGDGTRLSIL.

The J gene is TRBJ2-7, the V gene TRBV2, with a possible D match to TRBD2 (6 bases). The V and J ends lost 7 bases and 6 bases respectively, with 13 bases between them. There are 12 residues in the CDR3. Germline lookup yields CDR1 SNHLY and CDR2 FYNNEI. CDR3 protein: CASTELGGEQYF. The CDR3 coding sequence is TGTGCCAGCACCGAACTCGGGGGCGAGCAGTACTTC.

The chain employs TRBV4-2 and TRBJ2-1; 7 bases map to TRBD1. After removal of 1 base from V and 4 bases from J, the junction contained 7 bases not matched to a gene. The length of the CDR3 is 16 residues. The germline gives CDR1 LGHNA, CDR2 YNFKEQ. Here the CDR3 reads CASSQGQGVGYNEQFF. CDR3 DNA sequence: TGTGCCAGCAGCCAAGGCCAGGGGGTAGGTTACAATGAGCAGTTCTTC.

This rearrangement joins TRBV4-1 to TRBJ2-7; unclear D gene. V was shortened by 3 bases and J by 4 bases, with 13 bases between the two germline ends. This CDR3 comprises 14 residues. Germline CDR1 is MGHRA and CDR2 is YSYEKL. The DNA for the CDR3 is TGCGCCAGCAGCCAGTCAGCGTATCAGTACGAGCAGTACTTC. Its translation: CASSQSAYQYEQYF.

The V gene is TRBV4-3, the J gene TRBJ2-1; a possible D gene is TRBD2 (6 bases). Germline loops: CDR1 LGHNA, CDR2 YSLEER. V gave up 4 bases and J gave up 0 bases, with 16 bases separating them. The CDR3 extends over 17 amino acids. Here the CDR3 reads CASSLGTLAVSYNEQFF. In DNA, the CDR3 is TGCGCCAGCAGCCTTGGGACCTTAGCGGTCTCCTACAATGAGCAGTTCTTC.

V usage is TRBV29-1 and J usage is TRBJ2-1, with 15 bases identical to TRBD2. The germline gives CDR1 SQVTM, CDR2 ANQGSEA. The CDR3 has 15 residues. With 6 bases clipped from V and 2 bases from J, the junction kept 2 bases outside the gene matches. CDR3 in amino acids: CSVGLAGGTYNEQFF. The CDR3 nucleotides are TGCAGCGTGGGACTAGCGGGAGGCACCTACAATGAGCAGTTCTTC.

The chain couples TRBV5-1 to TRBJ2-3; possibly TRBD1 for D (6 bases). Trimming took off 2 bases at V and 2 bases at J, with 12 bases between the two ends. CDR1 and CDR2 from the germline V gene are SGHRS and YFSETQ. The CDR3 totals 15 residues. The CDR3: CASSLPTGPTDTQYF. The CDR3 nucleotides are TGCGCCAGCAGCTTACCGACAGGCCCCACAGATACGCAGTATTTT.

V and J are TRBV2 and TRBJ2-5; 10 bases line up with TRBD2. The V segment lost 2 bases and the J segment 4 bases; nucleotides outside the gene matches: 10. The CDR3 has 17 amino acids. Germline V gene data show CDR1 as SNHLY and CDR2 as FYNNEI. The CDR3 DNA reads TGTGCCAGCAGTGAATATCCGCTAGCGGGAGATCGAGAGACCCAGTACTTC. This encodes CASSEYPLAGDRETQYF.

This clone has only one observation. The chain uses TRBV4-1 and TRBJ2-3, with TRBD2 matching over 9 bases. The CDR3 runs to 17 residues. Germline loops: CDR1 MGHRA, CDR2 YSYEKL. With 5 bases clipped from V and 2 bases from J, the junction kept 11 bases outside the gene matches. CDR3 DNA: TGCGCCAGCAGCGCATGGCTAGCGGGACTATCCACAGATACGCAGTATTTT. It translates to CASSAWLAGLSTDTQYF.